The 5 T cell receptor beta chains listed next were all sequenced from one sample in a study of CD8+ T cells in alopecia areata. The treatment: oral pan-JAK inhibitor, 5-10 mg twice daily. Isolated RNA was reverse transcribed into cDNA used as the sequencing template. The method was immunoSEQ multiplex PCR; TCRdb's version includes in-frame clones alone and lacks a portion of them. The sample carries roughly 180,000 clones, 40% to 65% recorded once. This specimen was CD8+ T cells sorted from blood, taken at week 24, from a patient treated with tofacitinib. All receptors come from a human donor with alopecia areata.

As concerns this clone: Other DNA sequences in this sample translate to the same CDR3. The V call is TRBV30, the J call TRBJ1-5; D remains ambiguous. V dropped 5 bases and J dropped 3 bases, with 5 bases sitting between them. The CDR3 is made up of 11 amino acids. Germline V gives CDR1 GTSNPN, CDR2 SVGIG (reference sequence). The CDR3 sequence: CAWGINQPQHF. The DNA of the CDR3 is TGTGCCTGGGGGATCAATCAGCCCCAGCATTTT.

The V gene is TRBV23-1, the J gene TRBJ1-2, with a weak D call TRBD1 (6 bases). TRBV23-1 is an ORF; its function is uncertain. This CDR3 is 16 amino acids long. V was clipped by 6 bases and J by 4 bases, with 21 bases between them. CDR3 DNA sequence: TGCGCCAGCAGCCCGGACAGCCCACGCTTCTCCTATGGCTACACCTTC. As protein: CASSPDSPRFSYGYTF.

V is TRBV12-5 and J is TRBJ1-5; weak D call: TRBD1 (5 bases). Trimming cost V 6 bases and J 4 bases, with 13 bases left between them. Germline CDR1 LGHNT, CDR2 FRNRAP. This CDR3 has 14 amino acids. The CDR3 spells CASGRDSSNQPQHF. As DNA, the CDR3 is TGTGCTAGTGGAAGGGACTCGTCTAATCAGCCCCAGCATTTT.

For the CDR3, the DNA is TGTGCCAGCAGCCAAGCGTCCAATCAAGATACGCAGTATTTT. This gives the protein CASSQASNQDTQYF. V is TRBV4-2 and J is TRBJ2-3; D gene unclear. There are 14 residues in the CDR3. The germline gives CDR1 LGHNA, CDR2 YNFKEQ. V lost 1 base, J lost 5 bases, and 10 bases lay in between.

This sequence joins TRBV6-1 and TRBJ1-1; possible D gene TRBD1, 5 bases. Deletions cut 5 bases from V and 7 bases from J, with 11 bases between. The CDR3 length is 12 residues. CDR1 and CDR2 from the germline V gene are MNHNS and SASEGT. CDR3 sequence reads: CASSPLGHEAFF. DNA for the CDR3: TGTGCCAGCAGTCCCCTAGGACATGAAGCTTTCTTT.